The 31 T cell receptor beta chains below come from one sample, sequenced in a study of identical twins. TCRdb independently ran MiXCR on the 5' RACE reads; one entry per CDR3 protein. The sample contains around 300,000 distinct CDR3 sequences, about 8.9% of which appear only once. The sample also formed part of further work on yellow fever vaccine responses in identical twins.

Sequencing was carried out using memory (CD45RO+) T cells sorted from blood. All receptors come from a woman under 30 in good health.

This clonotype was counted between two and nine times. The V gene is TRBV5-6, the J gene TRBJ1-5; TRBD1 is a possible D gene (6 bases). The CDR3 is 15 residues long. Trimming cost V 3 bases and J 6 bases, with 16 bases left between them. CDR1 and CDR2 (germline): SGHDT, YYEEEE. CDR3 DNA: TGTGCCAGCAGCTCAGGGGCGGGGTCTAGTCAGCCCCAGCATTTT. Translating gives CASSSGAGSSQPQHF.

This clonotype showed up many times. The rearrangement uses TRBV28 and TRBJ2-7; the D gene is possibly TRBD1 (7 bases). The germline V gene encodes CDR1 MDHEN and CDR2 SYDVKM. The CDR3 sequence is 13 residues long. V shed 10 bases and J shed 4 bases, with 17 bases lying between them. The CDR3 coding sequence is TGTGCCACCAGGGGGGCCCAGGTTTACGAGCAGTACGTC. Translation gives CATRGAQVYEQYV.

This clonotype was counted only a few times. The chain employs TRBV7-8 and TRBJ2-7; 12 bases line up with TRBD2. J gave up 3 bases and V 1 base, and 10 bases lay outside the gene matches. The CDR3 runs to 18 residues. CDR1 and CDR2 from the germline V gene are SGHVS and FQNEAQ. CDR3 in DNA: TGTGCCAGCAGCTTAGGGGGTTTTGGACTAGCGGGAATCTACGAGCAGTACTTC. It codes for CASSLGGFGLAGIYEQYF.

Ten or more counts support this clonotype. V usage is TRBV11-2 and J usage is TRBJ2-4, with D unresolved. The CDR3 consists of 14 residues. Germline values: CDR1 SGHAT, CDR2 FQNNGV. V was pared by 0 bases and J by 4 bases, with 7 bases between. Here the CDR3 reads CASSLDQKKNIQYF. The CDR3 DNA reads TGTGCCAGCAGCTTAGATCAAAAGAAAAACATTCAGTACTTC. The full variable domain, completed using reference TRBV11-2 and TRBJ2-4, is EAGVAQSPRYKIIEKRQSVAFWCNPISGHATLYWYQQILGQGPKLLIQFQNNGVVDDSQLPKDRFSAERLKGVDSTLKIQPAKLEDSAVYLCASSLDQKKNIQYFGAGTRLSVL.

This clonotype has just a few counts. The V and J genes are TRBV28 and TRBJ2-7, with D perhaps being TRBD1 or TRBD2 (6 bases each). The CDR3 length is 16 residues. Germline V gene sequence: CDR1 MDHEN, CDR2 SYDVKM. Trimming pared 3 bases from V and 3 bases from J, leaving 18 bases between. CDR3 DNA sequence: TGTGCCAGCAGTTTCCGTTGGCGGGACAAAGACTACGAGCAGTACTTC. It yields the protein CASSFRWRDKDYEQYF.

This clonotype was picked up a small number of times. The V and J genes are TRBV6-1 and TRBJ1-1, with D perhaps matching TRBD1 (6 bases). V was shortened by 7 bases and J by 4 bases, with 22 bases between the two germline ends. The germline V gene has CDR1 MNHNS and CDR2 SASEGT. CDR3 length: 16 residues. This CDR3 reads CASKTYWGASATEAFF. The CDR3 coding sequence is TGTGCCAGCAAAACTTACTGGGGGGCGTCGGCCACTGAAGCTTTCTTT.

At least ten counts were recorded for this clonotype. The chain carries TRBV29-1 and TRBJ1-2; maybe TRBD1 (5 bases). Germline assignment: CDR1 SQVTM and CDR2 ANQGSEA. The germline V and J ends were trimmed by 4 bases and 12 bases, with 12 bases remaining between them. The CDR3 spans 10 residues. CDR3 sequence (DNA): TGCAGCGTTGGAGGGACGGAGAACACCTTC. The encoded protein is CSVGGTENTF. Full variable domain (remainder filled in from reference TRBV29-1 and TRBJ1-2): SAVISQKPSRDICQRGTSLTIQCQVDSQVTMMFWYRQQPGQSLTLIATANQGSEATYESGFVIDKFPISRPNLTFSTLTVSNMSPEDSSIYLCSVGGTENTFGSGTRLTVV.

Points on this clonotype: An end of the junction does not agree with germline; a read error may underlie this. The chain links TRBV6-1 to TRBJ2-1; D could derive from TRBD1 or TRBD2 (7 bases each). The CDR3 loop spans 14 amino acids. Germline V lookup: CDR1 MNHNS, CDR2 SASEGT. The CDR3 is CASSEQGGSNEQFF. CDR3 bases: TGTGCCAGTAGTGAGCAGGGGGGGAGCAATGAGCAGTTCTTC.

The table lists this clonotype with many counts. J is TRBJ2-1 and V is TRBV7-9; 10 nucleotides line up with TRBD2. CDR1 and CDR2 from the germline V gene are SEHNR and FQNEAQ (reference sequence). Germline trimming cut 4 bases from V and 6 bases from J; bases unmatched to any gene: 9. This CDR3 spans 16 amino acids. For the CDR3, the DNA is TGTGCCAGCAGCTCCTCGTTTAGCGGGAGGCTCAATGAGCAGTTCTTC. It encodes CASSSSFSGRLNEQFF.

As to this clonotype: This may come from a read error, since a much larger clone is one base off. The CDR3 is CASSRGGNYGYTF. CDR3 coding DNA: TGTGCCAGCAGTAGGGGGGGGAACTATGGCTACACCTTC. The V and J genes are TRBV12-3 or TRBV12-4 and TRBJ1-2, with a weak D call TRBD1 (6 bases). The CDR3 runs to 13 residues. V was pared by 5 bases and J by 2 bases, with 9 bases between.

This clonotype has ten or more counts. The V call is TRBV10-2, the J call TRBJ1-5; D is unclear. The germline V gene has CDR1 WSHSY and CDR2 SAAADI. CDR3 length equals 14 residues. V gave up 6 bases and J gave up 5 bases, with 14 bases separating them. The CDR3 nucleotides read TGCGCCAGCAGGACGGCCATGCAGGATCAGCCCCAGCATTTT. Translated, it gives CASRTAMQDQPQHF.

This chain links TRBV6-4 with TRBJ1-6; D is undetermined. Germline CDR1 MRHNA, CDR2 SNTAGT. Trimming pared 0 bases from V and 4 bases from J, leaving 4 bases between. The CDR3 loop spans 14 amino acids. Here the CDR3 reads CASSDSYYNSPLHF. The CDR3 DNA is TGTGCCAGCAGTGACTCTTATTATAATTCACCCCTCCACTTT.

This clonotype has a handful of counts. The chain is built from TRBV15 and TRBJ2-1; 11 bases fit TRBD2. Germline trimming cut 3 bases from V and 4 bases from J; bases unmatched to any gene: 11. The CDR3 is 18 amino acids. The germline V gene encodes CDR1 LNHNV and CDR2 YYDKDF (reference sequence). CDR3 sequence reads: CATSSALAGGTIYNEQFF. DNA for the CDR3: TGTGCCACCAGCAGTGCTTTAGCGGGAGGGACAATTTACAATGAGCAGTTCTTC.

The chain employs TRBV10-1 and TRBJ2-7, with D maybe TRBD2 (6 bases). V shed 2 bases and J shed 2 bases, with 10 bases lying between them. The CDR3 is 14 amino acids. CDR1 and CDR2 (germline): WNHNN, SYGVQD (reference sequence). CDR3 in DNA: TGCGCCAGCAGTGAGAGACTAGGGCCCTACGAGCAGTACTTC. Amino acids: CASSERLGPYEQYF.

Comments on this clonotype: The final CDR3 position lacks the conserved phenylalanine or tryptophan, pointing to a likely read error. The CDR3 DNA sequence: TGCAGTGCTAGCCAGGGTGTTTCCTATGGCTACACCTTG. This sequence encodes CSASQGVSYGYTL. The V gene is TRBV20-1, the J gene TRBJ1-2, with a possible D match to TRBD1 (5 bases). V lost 3 bases to trimming and J lost 4 bases, with 12 bases between them. CDR3 length: 13 amino acids. CDR1 DFQATT and CDR2 SNEGSKA come from the germline V gene (reference sequence).

CDR3 bases: TGTGCCAGCTCACCAGGGACTTCAGGGGAGCAGTACGTC. This translates into CASSPGTSGEQYV. V is TRBV18 and J is TRBJ2-7; perhaps TRBD2 as D (6 bases). V dropped 2 bases and J dropped 7 bases, with 12 bases sitting between them. CDR1 and CDR2 (germline): KGHSH, LQKENI. This CDR3 has 13 amino acids.

This clonotype was observed a handful of times. V usage is TRBV9 and J usage is TRBJ2-2, with TRBD1 identical over 10 bases. Looked up from germline, CDR1 is SGDLS and CDR2 is YYNGEE. After removal of 2 bases from V and 4 bases from J, the junction contained 5 bases not matched to a gene. The CDR3 extends over 16 amino acids. As DNA, the CDR3 is TGTGCCAGCAGCGTTCGACAGGGGGCGGGCACCGGGGAGCTGTTTTTT. It yields the protein CASSVRQGAGTGELFF. Full variable domain (rest looked up from reference TRBV9 and TRBJ2-2): DSGVTQTPKHLITATGQRVTLRCSPRSGDLSVYWYQQSLDQGLQFLIQYYNGEERAKGNILERFSAQQFPDLHSELNLSSLELGDSALYFCASSVRQGAGTGELFFGEGSRLTVL.

This clonotype was seen repeatedly, ten times or more. The gene calls are TRBV24-1 and TRBJ2-1; possibly TRBD1 for D (6 bases). Germline V lookup: CDR1 KGHDR, CDR2 SFDVKD. This CDR3 is built from 15 residues. Trimming pared 3 bases from V and 4 bases from J, leaving 12 bases between. As DNA, the CDR3 is TGTGCCACCAGTGATACCCGACAGGTATACAATGAGCAGTTCTTC. Residues: CATSDTRQVYNEQFF.

This clonotype turned up a few times. The V and J genes are TRBV28 and TRBJ2-2; TRBD1 matches at 10 bases. The V and J ends lost 4 bases and 7 bases, in that order; junction bases with no gene match: 6. Germline-derived CDR1 and CDR2 are MDHEN and SYDVKM. CDR3 length: 15 amino acids. The CDR3, as DNA: TGTGCCAGCAGTTCTGGGACAGGGGTGGTCGGGGAGCTGTTTTTT. As protein: CASSSGTGVVGELFF.

This clonotype was counted only a few times. The J gene is TRBJ1-5, the V gene TRBV6-1; TRBD1 is a possible D gene (5 bases). Germline assignment: CDR1 MNHNS and CDR2 SASEGT. V was cut by 3 bases and J by 10 bases, with 13 bases left in between. The CDR3 is made up of 13 amino acids. CDR3 coding DNA: TGTGCCAGCAGTGACAGGGAAGTTAAACCCCAGCATTTT. Residues: CASSDREVKPQHF.

This clonotype was recorded a few times. This rearrangement joins TRBV5-1 to TRBJ2-2; 9 bases fit TRBD1. The germline CDR1 and CDR2 sequences are SGHRS and YFSETQ. V gave up 4 bases and J gave up 6 bases; unmatched junction bases: 13. The CDR3 sequence is 17 residues long. The CDR3 spells CASSKGQGGPNAGELFF. CDR3 sequence (DNA): TGCGCCAGCAGCAAGGGACAGGGAGGCCCCAACGCCGGGGAGCTGTTTTTT.

The table lists this clonotype with a few counts. V and J are TRBV29-1 and TRBJ1-2; no reliable D call. Between the trimmed V and J ends, which lost 3 bases and 6 bases, there was a span of 2 bases. The CDR3 loop spans 9 amino acids. The germline V gene encodes CDR1 SQVTM and CDR2 ANQGSEA. CDR3 in DNA: TGCAGCGTTGACAATGGCTACACCTTC. Translation: CSVDNGYTF.

This sequence joins TRBV10-3 and TRBJ1-4; 9 bases line up with TRBD1. The germline CDR1 and CDR2 sequences are ENHRY and SYGVKD. The CDR3 sequence is 15 residues long. The trim removed 0 bases at V and 8 bases at J, leaving 4 bases unmatched. For the CDR3, the DNA is TGTGCCATCAGTGAGTCGCTGGGGACAGGGGAAAAACTGTTTTTT. Its translation is CAISESLGTGEKLFF.

The table lists this clonotype with many counts. The V call is TRBV7-9, the J call TRBJ1-1; TRBD1 is a possible D gene (5 bases). The V end lost 4 bases, the J end lost 2 bases, and 14 bases lay between the germline ends. CDR3 length equals 15 residues. From germline, CDR1 is SEHNR and CDR2 FQNEAQ (reference sequence). CDR3 nucleotides: TGTGCCAGCAGCTCACCCAGCAGGGCTAACACTGAAGCTTTCTTT. Its translation is CASSSPSRANTEAFF.

As to this clonotype: This clone may be a read error of a much larger clone one base away. The chain carries TRBV5-1 and TRBJ2-2; D tentatively fits TRBD1 or TRBD2 (5 bases each). Germline CDR1 and CDR2: SGHRS and YFSETQ. CDR3 length: 15 amino acids. CDR3: CASSKGEWGTRELFF. CDR3 DNA sequence: TGCGCCAGCAGCAAAGGGGAGTGGGGCACCAGGGAGCTGTTTTTT.

The genes are TRBV7-9 and TRBJ2-1; possibly TRBD1 for D (6 bases). The length of the CDR3 is 16 residues. The germline V gene encodes CDR1 SEHNR and CDR2 FQNEAQ (reference sequence). V gave up 6 bases and J gave up 6 bases, with 21 bases separating them. CDR3 nucleotides: TGTGCCAGCAGGCGAACTGGGGGCGCAATGTCCAATGAGCAGTTCTTC. Protein sequence: CASRRTGGAMSNEQFF.

This clonotype appeared a few times. CDR3 in amino acids: CASSFGSGDTDTQYF. CDR3 bases: TGTGCCAGCAGTTTCGGTAGCGGGGACACAGATACGCAGTATTTT. The chain has TRBV12-3 or TRBV12-4 and TRBJ2-3, with 8 bases identical to TRBD2. This CDR3 is 15 amino acids long. The V and J ends lost 3 bases and 2 bases, in that order; junction bases with no gene match: 4.

The V gene is TRBV6-1, the J gene TRBJ1-6, with a possible D match to TRBD1 (5 bases). CDR1 MNHNS and CDR2 SASEGT come from the germline V gene. This CDR3 spans 17 amino acids. The germline V and J ends were trimmed by 7 bases and 0 bases, with 16 bases remaining between them. The CDR3 region has the DNA TGTGCCAGCACCTGGGACGGTAGAAGCTCCTATAATTCACCCCTCCACTTT. Translating gives CASTWDGRSSYNSPLHF.

This clonotype was detected ten times or more. The CDR3 reads CSVTGHQNTEAFF. The CDR3 coding sequence is TGCAGCGTGACAGGGCACCAGAACACTGAAGCTTTCTTT. The chain carries TRBV29-1 and TRBJ1-1; the match to TRBD1 covers 7 bases. The CDR3 consists of 13 residues. V trimming: 6 bases; J trimming: 1 base; junction bases outside the gene matches: 5. CDR1 and CDR2 (germline): SQVTM, ANQGSEA.

CDR3 coding DNA: TGCAGCGTTGCGGGAGTGGGGGGCGGACAAGAGACCCAGTACTTC. Translating gives CSVAGVGGGQETQYF. This rearrangement joins TRBV29-1 to TRBJ2-5, with D perhaps assigned TRBD1 or TRBD2 (6 bases each). This CDR3 contains 15 residues. CDR1 and CDR2 (germline): SQVTM, ANQGSEA. The germline V and J ends were trimmed by 4 bases and 2 bases, with 17 bases remaining between them.

Many counts were recorded for this clonotype. V and J are TRBV2 and TRBJ1-5, with no clear D. V was trimmed by 3 bases and J by 0 bases, leaving 9 bases between them. Germline lookup yields CDR1 SNHLY and CDR2 FYNNEI. The CDR3 has 15 amino acids. For the CDR3, the DNA is TGTGCCAGCAGTGAGTCCCACTATAGCAATCAGCCCCAGCATTTT. Protein product: CASSESHYSNQPQHF.